This TCR beta chain was sequenced for a study of blood T cell repertoires in COVID-19. Overall study: Nucleic acid was either cDNA or gDNA, and it came from T cells, B-cell-depleted T cells, or PBMCs.

The cohort comprised adults aged about 18 to 89 years residing in approximately 25 US areas. Assignment of participants to cohorts was predicated upon participant-reported clinical history. In Cohort 3, a recovered donor had either two negative PCRs, clearance, or symptom resolution. There are 18 residues in the CDR3. With 4 bases clipped from V and 0 bases from J, the junction kept 14 bases outside the gene matches. Germline CDR1 is MNHNS and CDR2 is SASEGT. The method was immunoSEQ multiplex PCR; TCRdb's version includes in-frame clones alone and lacks a portion of them. Among about 270,000 clones listed, roughly 91% were seen once.

The sequenced sample consisted of PBMCs or T cells enriched from blood (not recorded which). The rearrangement uses TRBV6-1 and TRBJ1-1; 7 nucleotides line up with TRBD1. The source of this sequence is a woman aged 55-70 years who had recovered from COVID-19. The CDR3 spells CASSGPYRDSFMNTEAFF. The CDR3 bases are TGTGCCAGCAGTGGACCATATCGGGACAGTTTCATGAACACTGAAGCTTTCTTT.